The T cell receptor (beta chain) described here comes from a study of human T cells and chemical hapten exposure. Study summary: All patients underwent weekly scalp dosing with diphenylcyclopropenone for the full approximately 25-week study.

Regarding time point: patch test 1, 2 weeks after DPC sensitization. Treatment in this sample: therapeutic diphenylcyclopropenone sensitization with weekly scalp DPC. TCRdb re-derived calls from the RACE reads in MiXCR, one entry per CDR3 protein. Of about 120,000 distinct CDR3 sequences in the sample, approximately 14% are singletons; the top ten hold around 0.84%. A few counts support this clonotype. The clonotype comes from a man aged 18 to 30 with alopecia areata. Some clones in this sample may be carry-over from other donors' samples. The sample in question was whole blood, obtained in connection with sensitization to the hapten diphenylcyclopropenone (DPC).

CDR3 sequence (DNA): TGCAGCGTTGAGGACAGGCAAGAGACCCAGTACTTC. It yields the protein CSVEDRQETQYF. The chain has TRBV29-1 and TRBJ2-5; the match to TRBD1 covers 7 bases. After removal of 3 bases from V and 2 bases from J, the junction contained 0 bases not matched to a gene. The CDR3 consists of 12 residues. The germline V gene has CDR1 SQVTM and CDR2 ANQGSEA.